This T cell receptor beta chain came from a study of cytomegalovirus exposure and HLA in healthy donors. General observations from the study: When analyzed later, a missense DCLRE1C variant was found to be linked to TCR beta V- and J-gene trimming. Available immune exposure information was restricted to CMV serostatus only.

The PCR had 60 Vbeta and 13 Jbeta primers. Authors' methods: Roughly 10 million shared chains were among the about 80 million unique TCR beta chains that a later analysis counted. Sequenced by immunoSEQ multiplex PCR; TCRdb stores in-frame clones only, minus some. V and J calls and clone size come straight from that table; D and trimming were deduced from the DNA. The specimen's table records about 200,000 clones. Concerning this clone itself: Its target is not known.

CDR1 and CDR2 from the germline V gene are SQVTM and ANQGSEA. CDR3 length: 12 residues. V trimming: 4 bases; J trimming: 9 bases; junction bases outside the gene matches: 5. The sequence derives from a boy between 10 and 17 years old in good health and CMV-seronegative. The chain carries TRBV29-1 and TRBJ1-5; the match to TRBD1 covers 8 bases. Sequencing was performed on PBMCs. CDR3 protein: CSVAGQGTPQHF. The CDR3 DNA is TGCAGCGTTGCCGGACAGGGAACGCCCCAGCATTTT.